This T cell receptor beta chain was observed in a study of human T cells and chemical hapten exposure. Turning to the study itself: Sensitization applied 2% DPC to approximately 2 cm by approximately 2 cm of upper inner arm skin. Study outcomes and limitations: Having alopecia, the donors may differ immunologically from healthy people. Patch test score was positively correlated with the counts of PT1 expanded TCRs.

Trimming shortened V by 3 bases and J by 7 bases, and 19 bases separated the two germline ends. Germline values: CDR1 SGHTA, CDR2 FQGNSA. This CDR3 spans 15 amino acids. One entry per CDR3 protein results from TCRdb running MiXCR on the RACE reads. Of approximately 350,000 distinct CDR3 sequences listed, about 6% were seen once; the top ten hold more than 5.5%. Time point of the sample: patch test 2, 6 weeks after DPC sensitization. Treatment reported: therapeutic diphenylcyclopropenone sensitization with weekly scalp DPC. Patch tests were applied only after blood draws. As regards this clonotype: Its antigen is currently unknown.

The clonotype originates from a woman aged 18-30 years with alopecia areata. Some clones in this sample may be carry-over from other donors' samples. J is TRBJ2-7 and V is TRBV7-2; possibly TRBD1 or TRBD2 for D (5 bases each). The material sequenced was whole blood, taken in connection with sensitization to the hapten diphenylcyclopropenone (DPC). As DNA, the CDR3 is TGTGCCAGCAGCTTTCCCGGGGCGGGTGTTCAAGAGCAGTACTTC. It translates to CASSFPGAGVQEQYF.